Presented here are 23 T cell receptor beta chains from one specimen sequenced in a study of chemoradiotherapy in HPV16-positive cancers. Method: immunoSEQ multiplex PCR; TCRdb's copy keeps in-frame clones and lacks some. The repertoire has 30,000 to 45,000 clones, roughly 77% of them found once; the top ten carry about 4.1%. The sample consisted of blood, taken from a patient who underwent chemoradiotherapy. The receptors originated from a human donor with HPV-associated anogenital cancer.

The rearrangement links TRBV27 to TRBJ1-4; D not resolved. CDR1 MNHEY and CDR2 SMNVEV come from the germline V gene (reference sequence). The ends were cut back, 5 bases at V and 5 bases at J, with 15 bases in the middle. This CDR3 has 15 residues. CDR3 in DNA: TGTGCCAGCAGTCCTATCGCGACGGGGAATGAAAAACTGTTTTTT. Its translation is CASSPIATGNEKLFF.

The V call is TRBV7-3, the J call TRBJ2-5; D is ambiguous. This CDR3 has 15 amino acids. Germline CDR1 reads SGHTA; CDR2 reads FQGTGA. The V end lost 5 bases, the J end lost 3 bases, and 16 bases lay between the germline ends. CDR3 bases: TGTGCCAGCAGCCGAGGTGGCCGGTCGGAAGAGACCCAGTACTTC. This gives the protein CASSRGGRSEETQYF.

V and J are TRBV5-1 and TRBJ1-2, with D tentatively TRBD1 (6 bases). The germline gives CDR1 SGHRS, CDR2 YFSETQ. The CDR3 is 18 residues long. V was cut by 1 base and J by 4 bases, with 23 bases left in between. The CDR3 is CASSLRDQGLGGLYGYTF. DNA of the CDR3: TGCGCCAGCAGCTTGAGAGACCAAGGGTTAGGGGGACTCTATGGCTACACCTTC. The variable domain in full, completed from reference TRBV5-1 and TRBJ1-2, reads KAGVTQTPRYLIKTRGQQVTLSCSPISGHRSVSWYQQTPGQGLQFLFEYFSETQRNKGNFPGRFSGRQFSNSRSEMNVSTLELGDSALYLCASSLRDQGLGGLYGYTFGSGTRLTVV.

The J gene is TRBJ2-4, the V gene TRBV7-2; 13 bases align to TRBD2. The V and J ends lost 5 bases and 0 bases, in that order; junction bases with no gene match: 4. The CDR3 consists of 17 residues. Germline CDR1 SGHTA, CDR2 FQGNSA. The CDR3, as DNA: TGTGCCAGCAGCGGAGGGACTAGCGGGACAGCCAAAAACATTCAGTACTTC. It translates to CASSGGTSGTAKNIQYF.

J is TRBJ1-4 and V is TRBV5-6, with D possibly TRBD1 on 5 matching bases. The germline gives CDR1 SGHDT, CDR2 YYEEEE. The CDR3 sequence is 12 residues long. V was pared by 2 bases and J by 7 bases, with 6 bases between. The CDR3 coding sequence is TGTGCCAGCAGCTTCGGGGGTGAAAAACTGTTTTTT. As protein: CASSFGGEKLFF.

Only one count was recorded for this clone. This chain joins TRBV11-2 and TRBJ2-1; D gene unclear. Trimming pared 3 bases from V and 9 bases from J, leaving 3 bases between. The CDR3 is 10 residues long. Germline values: CDR1 SGHAT, CDR2 FQNNGV. In nucleotides, the CDR3 is TGTGCCAGCAGCTTGACTGAGCAGTTCTTC. Amino acids: CASSLTEQFF. Variable domain in full (rest from reference TRBV11-2 and TRBJ2-1): EAGVAQSPRYKIIEKRQSVAFWCNPISGHATLYWYQQILGQGPKLLIQFQNNGVVDDSQLPKDRFSAERLKGVDSTLKIQPAKLEDSAVYLCASSLTEQFFGPGTRLTVL.

The chain is built from TRBV20-1 and TRBJ2-7, with D uncertain. The CDR3 consists of 10 residues. The ends were cut back, 1 base at V and 8 bases at J, with 6 bases in the middle. In germline, CDR1 is DFQATT, CDR2 SNEGSKA (reference sequence). The CDR3 DNA reads as TGCAGTGCTAGAGTGGGGAAGCAGTACTTC. Translation gives CSARVGKQYF.

The rearrangement uses TRBV7-9 and TRBJ2-4; 10 bases are a match to TRBD1. The J segment lost 6 bases and the V segment lost 4 bases, leaving 9 bases of the junction unmatched. This CDR3 spans 16 amino acids. CDR1 and CDR2 (germline): SEHNR, FQNEAQ (reference sequence). In nucleotides, the CDR3 is TGTGCCAGCAGCTCACGCGATAGGGACAGGGGAAACATTCAGTACTTC. Its protein is CASSSRDRDRGNIQYF.

The chain joins TRBV7-2 to TRBJ2-7, with a possible D match to TRBD1 (5 bases). Between the trimmed V and J ends, which lost 3 bases and 6 bases, there was a span of 15 bases. Per germline, CDR1 SGHTA and CDR2 FQGNSA. This CDR3 spans 14 amino acids. The CDR3 loop reads CASSLTRARGEQYF. Written as DNA, the CDR3 is TGTGCCAGCAGCTTGACCAGGGCTAGGGGCGAGCAGTACTTC.

J is TRBJ2-5 and V is TRBV6-6; 10 bases are a match to TRBD1. This CDR3 spans 14 amino acids. J lost 7 bases, V lost 2 bases, and 4 bases had no gene match. The germline CDR1 and CDR2 sequences are MNHNY and SVGAGI (reference sequence). CDR3: CASSYPGQGRTQYF. The DNA of the CDR3 is TGTGCCAGCAGTTACCCGGGACAGGGGAGGACCCAGTACTTC.

The rearrangement uses TRBV18 and TRBJ2-3; tentatively, D is TRBD2 (5 bases). CDR1 and CDR2 from the germline V gene are KGHSH and LQKENI. This CDR3 comprises 14 residues. The V gene lost 3 bases and the J gene lost 2 bases, with 9 bases spanning the gap. CDR3 coding DNA: TGTGCCAGCTCACCTGACTACCTCACAGATACGCAGTATTTT. This codes for CASSPDYLTDTQYF.

This chain links TRBV5-1 with TRBJ2-1; unclear D gene. V lost 1 base to trimming and J lost 8 bases, with 13 bases between them. Germline V gene lookup returns CDR1 SGHRS and CDR2 YFSETQ. The CDR3 runs 14 residues. The DNA of the CDR3 is TGCGCCAGCAGCTTGTATATGGGCGCGGATGAGCAGTTCTTC. Its translation: CASSLYMGADEQFF.

J is TRBJ2-7 and V is TRBV5-1, with D hard to call. The CDR3 is 15 amino acids. The germline V gene encodes CDR1 SGHRS and CDR2 YFSETQ. The V gene lost 1 base and the J gene lost 2 bases, with 13 bases spanning the gap. The CDR3 coding sequence is TGCGCCAGCAGCTTGCATCCCACACGAACCTACGAGCAGTACTTC. This sequence encodes CASSLHPTRTYEQYF.

Written as DNA, the CDR3 is TGTGCCGTCAACTGGGGGGATCTGAACACTGAAGCTTTCTTT. It codes for CAVNWGDLNTEAFF. The J gene is TRBJ1-1, the V gene TRBV11-2; weak D call: TRBD1 (5 bases). This CDR3 is built from 14 residues. The V end lost 11 bases, the J end lost 0 bases, and 16 bases lay between the germline ends. CDR1 and CDR2 (germline): SGHAT, FQNNGV.

This clone was observed a handful of times. The genes are TRBV7-3 and TRBJ1-1; D unclear. Trimming removed 4 bases from V and 1 base from J, with 7 bases in between. Germline V gene lookup returns CDR1 SGHTA and CDR2 FQGTGA. The CDR3 runs to 13 residues. CDR3 protein: CASSSGPNTEAFF. CDR3 sequence (DNA): TGTGCCAGCAGCTCTGGCCCGAACACTGAAGCTTTCTTT.

The rearrangement joins TRBV10-2 to TRBJ2-7; perhaps TRBD2 as D (5 bases). V lost 4 bases to trimming and J lost 4 bases, with 8 bases between them. CDR1 and CDR2 from the germline V gene are WSHSY and SAAADI. The CDR3 is made up of 12 amino acids. CDR3 region: CASSVRDYEQYF. The CDR3 nucleotides are TGCGCCAGCAGTGTACGGGATTACGAGCAGTACTTC.

This clone was counted only a few times. V is TRBV7-9 and J is TRBJ2-7; D is perhaps TRBD1 or TRBD2 (5 bases each). Trimming pared 4 bases from V and 8 bases from J, leaving 18 bases between. This CDR3 contains 14 residues. From germline, CDR1 is SEHNR and CDR2 FQNEAQ (reference sequence). The CDR3 loop reads CASSSTPTPGQQYF. The CDR3 DNA reads TGTGCCAGCAGCTCAACCCCTACTCCGGGACAGCAGTACTTC.

This sequence joins TRBV27 and TRBJ2-3; 8 bases are shared with TRBD1. The CDR3 extends over 17 amino acids. Losses at the gene ends were 4 bases for V and 6 bases for J; bases not matched to a gene: 15. From germline, CDR1 is MNHEY and CDR2 SMNVEV (reference sequence). The CDR3 sequence: CASSSSLTGTGVDTQYF. The CDR3 DNA sequence: TGTGCCAGCAGTTCATCCCTGACAGGGACAGGCGTCGATACGCAGTATTTT.

The chain employs TRBV18 and TRBJ2-3, with D perhaps TRBD2 (5 bases). V lost 6 bases and J 1 base, leaving 11 bases between the germline ends. CDR1 is KGHSH, CDR2 LQKENI, per germline. This CDR3 spans 14 amino acids. The CDR3 protein is CASSPLRGTDTQYF. Written as DNA, the CDR3 is TGTGCCAGCTCCCCTTTGAGGGGCACAGATACGCAGTATTTT.

The rearrangement uses TRBV7-2 and TRBJ2-2, with 8 bases fitting TRBD2. The CDR3 totals 16 residues. The ends lost 3 bases at V and 6 bases at J; junction bases unmatched: 9. Per germline, CDR1 SGHTA and CDR2 FQGNSA. The CDR3 nucleotides are TGTGCCAGCAGCTTGAGGGCGGGGGGCATGGCCGGGGAGCTGTTTTTT. Translated: CASSLRAGGMAGELFF.

V and J are TRBV7-3 and TRBJ2-2; D is perhaps TRBD1 (6 bases). CDR1 and CDR2 (germline): SGHTA, FQGTGA. This CDR3 has 15 residues. With 5 bases removed from V and 1 base from J, the gap between germline ends came to 11 bases. CDR3 nucleotides: TGTGCCAGCAGCCCCGGACAGCTGAACACCGGGGAGCTGTTTTTT. The encoded protein is CASSPGQLNTGELFF.

The V gene is TRBV2, the J gene TRBJ2-7; 7 bases fit TRBD1. This CDR3 spans 15 amino acids. Losses at the gene ends were 1 base for V and 3 bases for J; bases not matched to a gene: 6. CDR1 SNHLY and CDR2 FYNNEI come from the germline V gene. The CDR3, as DNA: TGTGCCAGCAGTGAAGGTCCCAGGGGGAGCTACGAGCAGTACTTC. It encodes CASSEGPRGSYEQYF.

This chain links TRBV7-2 with TRBJ2-6; D remains unclear. CDR1 SGHTA and CDR2 FQGNSA come from the germline V gene. The CDR3 is 14 residues long. V lost 1 base, J lost 0 bases, and 1 base lay in between. CDR3: CASSLGSGANVLTF. The CDR3 coding sequence is TGTGCCAGCAGCTTAGGCTCTGGGGCCAACGTCCTGACTTTC.